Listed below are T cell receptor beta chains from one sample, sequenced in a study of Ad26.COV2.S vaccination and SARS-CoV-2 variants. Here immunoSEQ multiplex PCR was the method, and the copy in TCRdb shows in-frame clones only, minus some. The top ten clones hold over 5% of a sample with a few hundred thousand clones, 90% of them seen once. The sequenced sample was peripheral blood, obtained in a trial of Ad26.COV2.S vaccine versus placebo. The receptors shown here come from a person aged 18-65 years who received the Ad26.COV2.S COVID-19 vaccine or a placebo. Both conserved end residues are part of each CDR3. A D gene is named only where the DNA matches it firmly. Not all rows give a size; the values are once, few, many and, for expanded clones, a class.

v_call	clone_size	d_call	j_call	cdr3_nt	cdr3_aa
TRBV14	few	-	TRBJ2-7	TGTGCCAGCAGCCAAGCGGCGTCCTACGAGCAGTACTTC	CASSQAASYEQYF
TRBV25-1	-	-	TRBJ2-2	TGTGCCAGCAGCCTTAGCACCTGGACAGCCACGAACACCGGGGAGCTGTTTTTT	CASSLSTWTATNTGELFF
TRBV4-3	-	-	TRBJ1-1	TGCGCCAGCTCCCACAGGGCGAACACTGAAGCTTTCTTT	CASSHRANTEAFF
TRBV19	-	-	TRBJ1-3	TGTGCCAGTAGGGCGAGCTCTGGAAACACCATATATTTT	CASRASSGNTIYF
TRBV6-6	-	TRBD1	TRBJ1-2	TGTGCCAGCAGCTACCCAAGACTTCGGGACAGGGGAGAGTCCTATGGCTACACCTTC	CASSYPRLRDRGESYGYTF
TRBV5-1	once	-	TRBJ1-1	TGCGCCAGCAGCCCCTGGACAGCTGCGGCGACTGAAGCTTTCTTT	CASSPWTAAATEAFF
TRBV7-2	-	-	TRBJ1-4	TGTGCCAGCAGCTCAAGAAGTAATGAAAAACTGTTTTTT	CASSSRSNEKLFF
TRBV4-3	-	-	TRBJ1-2	TGCGCCAGCAGCCAAGATCCCCCAGGCTTCTATGGCTACACCTTC	CASSQDPPGFYGYTF
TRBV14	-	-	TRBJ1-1	TGTGCCAGCAGCCAAGTAGAGACTGAAGCTTTCTTT	CASSQVETEAFF
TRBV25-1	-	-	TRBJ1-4	TGTGCCAGCAGTCATCCCGAGTCAGGAGAAAAACTGTTTTTT	CASSHPESGEKLFF
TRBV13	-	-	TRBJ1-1	TGTGCCAGCAGCTTTCGGGGGGGTGAAGCTTTCTTT	CASSFRGGEAFF
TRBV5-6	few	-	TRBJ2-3	TGTGCCAGCAGCCATCTCGCAGATACGCAGTATTTT	CASSHLADTQYF
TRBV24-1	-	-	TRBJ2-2	TGTGCCACGCAAGAGACAGGGAACACCGGGGAGCTGTTTTTT	CATQETGNTGELFF
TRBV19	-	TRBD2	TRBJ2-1	TGTGCCAGTAGTATTTGGGAGGGCTACAATGAGCAGTTCTTC	CASSIWEGYNEQFF
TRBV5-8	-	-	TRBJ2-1	TGTGCCAGCAGCTTGGCCGACTACAATGAGCAGTTCTTC	CASSLADYNEQFF
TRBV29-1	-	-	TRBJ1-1	TGCAGCGTTTCGGGACTGTCGAACACTGAAGCTTTCTTT	CSVSGLSNTEAFF
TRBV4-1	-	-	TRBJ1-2	TGCGCCAGCAGCCACGCAGGGGAAAGAAGCTATGGCTACACCTTC	CASSHAGERSYGYTF
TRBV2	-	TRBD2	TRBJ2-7	TGTGCCAGCAGTGAAGATAGCGGGGGGGCCGGTGAGCAGTACTTC	CASSEDSGGAGEQYF
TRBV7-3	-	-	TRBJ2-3	TGTGCCAGCAGCCCCACTGGCACAGATACGCAGTATTTT	CASSPTGTDTQYF
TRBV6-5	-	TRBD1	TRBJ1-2	TGTGCCAGCAGTTACGATGGGACAGGGACATATGGCTACACCTTC	CASSYDGTGTYGYTF
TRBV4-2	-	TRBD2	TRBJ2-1	TGTGCCAGCAGCCAAGGGACTAGCGGGGGAGAATACAATGAGCAGTTCTTC	CASSQGTSGGEYNEQFF
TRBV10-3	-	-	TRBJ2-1	TGTGCCATCAGGGGGTTCGATGAGCAGTTCTTC	CAIRGFDEQFF
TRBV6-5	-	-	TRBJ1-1	TGTGCCAGCAGTCCCTCGGGGGGGGGCACTGAAGCTTTCTTT	CASSPSGGGTEAFF
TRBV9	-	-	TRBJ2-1	TGTGCCAGCAGCGTCTCAGCGGGAGTCCAGGGGGGAAGCAGGCACAATGAGCAGTTCTTC	CASSVSAGVQGGSRHNEQFF
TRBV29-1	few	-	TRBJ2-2	TGCAGCGTTGCTGACACCGGGGAGCTGTTTTTT	CSVADTGELFF
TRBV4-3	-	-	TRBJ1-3	TGCGCCAGCAGCCAAGAGGTGGAGTCAAAGCAGCTTTTT	CASSQEVESKQLF
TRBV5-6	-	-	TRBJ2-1	TGTGCCAGCAGCTACACTGGTTCCTACAATGAGCAGTTCTTC	CASSYTGSYNEQFF
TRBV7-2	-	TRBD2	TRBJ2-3	TGTGCCAGCAGCTTAGTAGCGGGGGGAGGGAAGGATACGCAGTATTTT	CASSLVAGGGKDTQYF
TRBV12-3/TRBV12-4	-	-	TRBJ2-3	TGTGCCAGCAGTTTATACGAGGCAGATACGCAGTATTTT	CASSLYEADTQYF
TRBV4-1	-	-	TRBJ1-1	TGCGCCAGCAGCAGAACCACAGGGAACACTGAAGCTTTCTTT	CASSRTTGNTEAFF
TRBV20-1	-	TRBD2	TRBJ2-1	TGCAGTGCTAGTAGCAGCGGGAGGGTACGATGGAGCTACAATGAGCAGTTCTTC	CSASSSGRVRWSYNEQFF
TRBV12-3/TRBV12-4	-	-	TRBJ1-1	TGTGCCACCGCCAAAGGAATGAACACTGAAGCTTTCTTT	CATAKGMNTEAFF
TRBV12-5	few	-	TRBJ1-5	TGTGCTAGTGGTTTGGTCAAGGGACTTGGGCAGCCCCAGCATTTT	CASGLVKGLGQPQHF
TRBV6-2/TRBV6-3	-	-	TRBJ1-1	TGTGCCAGCAGTTATCCTGGGACTTCTGAAGCTTTCTTT	CASSYPGTSEAFF
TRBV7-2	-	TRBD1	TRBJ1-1	TGTGCCAGCAGCCCATGGACAGGGCTGAACACTGAAGCTTTCTTT	CASSPWTGLNTEAFF
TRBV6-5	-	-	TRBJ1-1	TGTGCCAGCACCCCGCCCGGACTTGTGAACACTGAAGCTTTCTTT	CASTPPGLVNTEAFF
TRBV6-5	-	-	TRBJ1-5	TGTGCCAGCCTAGGGTTTCGTTATAGCAATCAGCCCCAGCATTTT	CASLGFRYSNQPQHF
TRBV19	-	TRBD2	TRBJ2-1	TGTGCCAGTAGAAAGCTAGCGGGGGCCCCTCTGCAGTTCTTC	CASRKLAGAPLQFF
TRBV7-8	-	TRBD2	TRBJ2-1	TGTGCCAGCAGCGAGGGACTAGCGGACCCCCGTAATGAGCAGTTCTTC	CASSEGLADPRNEQFF
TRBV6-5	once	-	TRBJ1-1	TGTGCCAGCAGGGTGGGTGGGTCTGAAGCTTTCTTT	CASRVGGSEAFF
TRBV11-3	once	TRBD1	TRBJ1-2	TGTGCCAGCAGCAAACAGGGGGCGATGATGGAGGGCTACACCTTC	CASSKQGAMMEGYTF
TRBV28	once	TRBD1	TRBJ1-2	TGTGCCAGCAGACGTTCAGGGGGCGGGAACGTTTATGGCTACACCTTC	CASRRSGGGNVYGYTF
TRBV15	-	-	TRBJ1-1	TGTGCCACCAGCAGAGATATGACAGCCTCTACTGTTGCTGAAGCTTTCTTT	CATSRDMTASTVAEAFF
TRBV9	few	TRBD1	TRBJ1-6	TGTGCCAGCAGCGTAGACGGAGGGGGCTATTCACCCCTCCACTTT	CASSVDGGGYSPLHF
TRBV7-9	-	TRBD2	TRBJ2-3	TGTGCCAGCAGCTTAACGACTAGCGGGACGCACGCTAGCACAGATACGCAGTATTTT	CASSLTTSGTHASTDTQYF
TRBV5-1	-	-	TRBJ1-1	TGCGCCAGCAGCTTGGACGGCTTAATTCTGAACACTGAAGCTTTCTTT	CASSLDGLILNTEAFF
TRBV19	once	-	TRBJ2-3	TGTGCCAGTAGTATAGGTGGGGACATATCCACAGATACGCAGTATTTT	CASSIGGDISTDTQYF
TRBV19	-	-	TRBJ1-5	TGTGCCAGTAGTATTGACACCTCAGGCCCCCAGCATTTT	CASSIDTSGPQHF
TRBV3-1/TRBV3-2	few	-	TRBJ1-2	TGTGCCAGCAGCCAAGATCTTTCAATTGGGGTTTCGAGTGGCTACACCTTC	CASSQDLSIGVSSGYTF
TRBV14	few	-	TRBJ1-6	TGTGCCAGCAGCCAAACCGGTGGCTCCTATAATTCACCCCTCCACTTT	CASSQTGGSYNSPLHF